The rows below give T cell receptor beta chains drawn from one sample of a study of technical replicates of blood from several donors. Assay: immunoSEQ multiplex PCR; the TCRdb copy retains only in-frame clones and omits some. Here the sample spans more than 60,000 clones, about 83% being singletons. The sequenced sample was PBMCs. All receptors derive from a human donor in good health. Some clones in this sample may be carry-over from other donors' samples. CDR3s include the opening cysteine and the closing phenylalanine or tryptophan. D genes are given only for firm matches. Size tells how often a clone was seen (once, few, many) or the class of an expanded clone, and some rows leave it out.

j_call clone_size d_call v_call cdr3_aa cdr3_nt
TRBJ1-6 few - TRBV6-5 CASSKGPSNSPLHF TGTGCCAGCAGCAAGGGGCCGAGCAATTCACCCCTCCACTTT
TRBJ1-6 - - TRBV6-5 CASSYRRDSPLHF TGTGCCAGCAGTTACAGGAGGGATTCACCCCTCCACTTT
TRBJ2-3 few TRBD2 TRBV10-2 CASSDAGAGIDTQYF TGCGCCAGCAGTGATGCAGGAGCGGGGATAGATACGCAGTATTTT
TRBJ2-3 - TRBD1 TRBV4-2 CASSRGQGDTDTQYF TGTGCCAGCAGCCGGGGACAGGGGGACACAGATACGCAGTATTTT
TRBJ2-1 - TRBD2 TRBV5-4 CASSLAAGVRDEQFF TGTGCCAGCAGCTTGGCCGCGGGAGTGAGGGATGAGCAGTTCTTC
TRBJ2-4 once - TRBV23-1 CASSQSGRGAKNIQYF TGCGCCAGCAGTCAATCCGGGAGAGGAGCCAAAAACATTCAGTACTTC
TRBJ2-5 - - TRBV11-2 CASSLELVARRETQYF TGTGCCAGCAGCTTAGAGTTAGTAGCCCGGCGTGAGACCCAGTACTTC
TRBJ2-7 - TRBD1 TRBV5-1 CASSPPDRVYEQYF TGCGCCAGCAGCCCCCCGGACAGGGTTTACGAGCAGTACTTC
TRBJ1-2 - - TRBV19 CASSTWERLTYGYTF TGTGCCAGTAGTACCTGGGAGAGACTGACCTATGGCTACACCTTC
TRBJ2-3 - - TRBV7-6 CASSLARGSDTQYF TGTGCCAGCAGCTTAGCCCGAGGGTCAGATACGCAGTATTTT
TRBJ2-7 - TRBD1 TRBV10-2 CASSDAGTGAYEQYF TGCGCCAGCAGTGACGCCGGGACAGGGGCCTACGAGCAGTACTTC
TRBJ2-1 few - TRBV2 CASQWAGNNEQFF TGTGCCTCTCAGTGGGCGGGGAACAATGAGCAGTTCTTC
TRBJ2-2 - - TRBV5-5 CASSLTVPGELFF TGTGCCAGCAGTTTGACGGTCCCCGGGGAGCTGTTTTTT
TRBJ1-2 - - TRBV4-1 CASSQDPEVGNGYTF TGCGCCAGCAGCCAAGATCCCGAGGTCGGGAATGGCTACACCTTC
TRBJ1-4 - - TRBV5-1 CASSLDSFNEKLFF TGCGCCAGCAGCTTGGACAGTTTTAATGAAAAACTGTTTTTT
TRBJ1-5 - - TRBV19 CASSIAGGGRNQPQHF TGTGCCAGTAGTATAGCGGGAGGGGGGCGGAATCAGCCCCAGCATTTT
TRBJ1-1 - - TRBV4-1 CASSPQENTEAFF TGCGCCAGCAGCCCACAGGAGAACACTGAAGCTTTCTTT
TRBJ1-1 few TRBD1 TRBV7-9 CASSRDRPEAFF TGTGCCAGCAGCCGGGACAGACCTGAAGCTTTCTTT
TRBJ1-5 - - TRBV6-5 CASSSSGGNQPQHF TGTGCCAGCAGTTCGTCAGGGGGCAATCAGCCCCAGCATTTT
TRBJ2-7 - TRBD1 TRBV6-1 CASNTPGGHYEQYF TGTGCCAGCAATACGCCAGGGGGTCACTACGAGCAGTACTTC
TRBJ1-1 - - TRBV5-1 CASSSGGFEGVTEAFF TGCGCCAGCAGCTCTGGTGGGTTTGAGGGAGTGACTGAAGCTTTCTTT
TRBJ1-2 - TRBD1 TRBV5-4 CASSLGQGHYGYTF TGTGCCAGCAGCCTAGGACAGGGACACTATGGCTACACCTTC
TRBJ2-7 - - TRBV6-5 CASSYERFYEQYF TGTGCCAGCAGTTACGAACGGTTCTACGAGCAGTACTTC
TRBJ1-3 - - TRBV18 CASSPYVRGTSGNTIYF TGTGCCAGCTCACCATATGTCAGGGGTACATCTGGAAACACCATATATTTT
TRBJ2-3 once TRBD2 TRBV6-4 CASSQSGGNGDTQYF TGTGCCAGCAGTCAGAGCGGGGGGAATGGAGATACGCAGTATTTT
TRBJ2-3 - - TRBV6-4 CASSDSTNSDTQYF TGTGCCAGCAGTGACTCTACGAACTCAGATACGCAGTATTTT
TRBJ1-2 - TRBD1 TRBV28 CASSSGDRVNYGYTF TGTGCCAGCAGTTCCGGGGACAGAGTGAACTATGGCTACACCTTC
TRBJ2-3 - TRBD2 TRBV11-2 CASSTLGGAGDTQYF TGTGCCAGCTCAACCCTCGGGGGGGCTGGAGATACGCAGTATTTT
TRBJ1-1 - - TRBV29-1 CSVTPTGVGTEAFF TGCAGCGTAACACCGACGGGGGTTGGAACTGAAGCTTTCTTT
TRBJ2-6 - - TRBV9 CASSVVAVSGANVLTF TGTGCCAGCAGCGTAGTCGCGGTCTCTGGGGCCAACGTCCTGACTTTC
TRBJ2-3 - - TRBV5-1 CASSLAGLPNGDTQYF TGCGCCAGCAGCTTGGCAGGACTCCCTAACGGAGATACGCAGTATTTT
TRBJ2-1 - TRBD1 TRBV7-6 CASSFNRGDGNEQFF TGTGCCAGCAGCTTCAACAGGGGGGATGGGAATGAGCAGTTCTTC
TRBJ1-1 once - TRBV11-3 CASSLGGSAEAFF TGTGCCAGCAGCTTAGGTGGGAGCGCTGAAGCTTTCTTT
TRBJ2-1 - - TRBV7-2 CASSPRGKYNEQFF TGTGCCAGCAGCCCGAGGGGGAAATACAATGAGCAGTTCTTC
TRBJ2-7 once - TRBV18 CASSPAGQAEQYF TGTGCCAGCTCACCAGCCGGACAAGCCGAGCAGTACTTC
TRBJ2-1 - - TRBV18 CASSPTRGASAYNEQFF TGTGCCAGCTCCCCGACACGAGGGGCTAGCGCTTACAATGAGCAGTTCTTC
TRBJ1-6 - TRBD1 TRBV5-8 CASSPGTGGFSPLHF TGTGCCAGCAGCCCCGGGACAGGGGGCTTTTCACCCCTCCACTTT
TRBJ2-7 - TRBD1 TRBV6-1 CASSEALGQPSYEQYF TGTGCCAGCAGTGAAGCGCTGGGACAGCCATCCTACGAGCAGTACTTC
TRBJ1-1 - - TRBV29-1 CSVLTRPVEAPEAFF TGCAGCGTTTTGACCCGCCCCGTGGAGGCTCCTGAAGCTTTCTTT
TRBJ2-7 once TRBD1 TRBV29-1 CSVGRTGGYEQYF TGCAGCGTTGGTAGGACAGGGGGCTACGAGCAGTACTTC
TRBJ2-7 - - TRBV7-9 CASSQGRYEQYF TGTGCCAGCAGCCAAGGGAGATACGAGCAGTACTTC
TRBJ2-1 - - TRBV7-9 CASSPLAFSSYNEQFF TGTGCCAGCAGTCCCTTAGCGTTTAGCTCCTACAATGAGCAGTTCTTC
TRBJ2-7 once TRBD2 TRBV19 CASSPGVGSGSYEQYF TGTGCCAGTAGTCCGGGGGTGGGTAGCGGGAGCTACGAGCAGTACTTC
TRBJ2-6 once - TRBV7-6 CASSLASSGANVLTF TGTGCCAGCAGCTTAGCCAGCTCTGGGGCCAACGTCCTGACTTTC
TRBJ2-3 - - TRBV5-1 CASSFFGGGTDTQYF TGCGCCAGCAGCTTTTTTGGCGGGGGCACAGATACGCAGTATTTT
TRBJ2-5 - - TRBV12-1 CASSFFRGRETQYF TGTGCCAGCAGCTTTTTCAGGGGGCGAGAGACCCAGTACTTC
TRBJ2-4 - TRBD1 TRBV5-6 CASSLTGGQGKNIQYF TGTGCCAGCAGCTTGACAGGGGGCCAGGGCAAAAACATTCAGTACTTC
TRBJ2-3 - - TRBV5-5 CASSLNSAADTQYF TGTGCCAGCAGCTTGAATTCGGCGGCAGATACGCAGTATTTT
TRBJ2-5 once - TRBV7-2 CASSLGQVWKTQYF TGTGCCAGCAGCTTAGGACAGGTCTGGAAGACCCAGTACTTC
TRBJ2-7 - TRBD1 TRBV10-1 CASTRRTGFPGLRLSYEQYF TGCGCCAGCACCAGACGGACAGGGTTCCCAGGACTCAGGCTCTCCTACGAGCAGTACTTC
TRBJ2-1 - TRBD2 TRBV7-9 CASSFRLGLELEQFF TGTGCCAGCAGCTTTCGACTTGGACTAGAGCTTGAGCAGTTCTTC
TRBJ2-7 once - TRBV5-4 CASSSRDIPYEQYF TGTGCCAGCAGCTCGAGGGACATCCCCTACGAGCAGTACTTC
TRBJ2-1 - TRBD2 TRBV4-3 CASSQVTGGAGRGRLKFF TGCGCCAGCAGCCAAGTAACAGGAGGAGCGGGGAGAGGGCGGCTTAAGTTCTTC
TRBJ1-4 - - TRBV29-1 CSVGSSEKLFF TGCAGCGTTGGGTCGAGTGAAAAACTGTTTTTT
TRBJ1-1 - - TRBV5-6 CASGPRATEAFF TGTGCCAGCGGCCCCAGGGCCACTGAAGCTTTCTTT
TRBJ2-7 - TRBD2 TRBV12-5 CASGLVRSVLAGGPSSYEQYF TGTGCTAGTGGTTTGGTACGTTCGGTCCTAGCGGGAGGGCCAAGCTCCTACGAGCAGTACTTC